This TCR beta chain is from a study of siplizumab effects on memory and regulatory T cells. It was roughly 99,000 TCR templates that were assayed per sample. TCRdb keeps only in-frame clones here, not all; method: immunoSEQ multiplex PCR. Counted here are 85,000 to 90,000 clones, about 87% occurring once; the ten biggest clones make up 15%. Comment on this clone: No antigen is known for it.

Study outcomes and limitations: Suppressive function of proliferating Tregs from siplizumab cultures was not confirmed. Of the proliferating CD4+ or CD8+ clones, roughly 75-96% lacked a naive or memory phenotype that could be assigned.

The CDR3 spans 14 residues. Germline lookup yields CDR1 SGHNT and CDR2 YENEEA. The V end lost 6 bases, the J end lost 8 bases, and 19 bases lay between the germline ends. This receptor was identified in a human donor in good health. The V gene is TRBV11-3, the J gene TRBJ1-2; D gene unclear. The sequenced material came from CD4+ T cells sorted from blood. The CDR3 sequence: CASRWRSGYGGYTF. CDR3 nucleotide sequence: TGTGCCAGCAGGTGGAGGTCGGGATACGGGGGCTACACCTTC.